The clone carrying this TCR beta chain was found a few times. Its target is not known. The donors were part of the validation cohort of 120 subjects. That cohort was separate from the first cohort, which comprised 666 subjects. This entry belongs to a study of cytomegalovirus exposure and HLA in healthy donors. TCRdb's table, derived via immunoSEQ multiplex PCR, lists solely in-frame clones and lacks some. The sample lists a few hundred thousand clones; approximately 88% were seen once. Notes on the study in general: Across donors, most TCRs were seen rarely, yet some public ones were widespread. The CMV antigen specificity of three CMV-associated chains was confirmed through in vitro analysis.

The clonotype was recovered from a woman in her twenties or thirties in good health and CMV-seropositive. Sequencing was done on a sample of PBMCs.

The CDR3 bases are TGTGCCAGCAGTGAAACGATGGGAACGGGCAATCAGCCCCAGCATTTT. It translates to CASSETMGTGNQPQHF. The chain joins TRBV6-1 to TRBJ1-5, with no clear D. CDR1 is MNHNS, CDR2 SASEGT, per germline. The V and J ends lost 2 bases and 2 bases respectively, with 13 bases between them. This CDR3 region has 16 residues.